One sample yielded the 25 T cell receptor beta chains listed below, sequenced in a study of cytomegalovirus exposure and HLA in healthy donors. PCR involved 60 Vbeta and 13 Jbeta primers. Sequencing was performed with immunoSEQ multiplex PCR; in TCRdb, only in-frame clones are kept and a portion is missing. The sample lists 100,000 to 150,000 clones; roughly 80% were seen once. Sequencing was carried out using PBMCs. These receptors all stem from a male donor in good health and CMV-seronegative.

This clone occurred a few times. The rearrangement uses TRBV2 and TRBJ2-5, with 9 positions matching TRBD1. The CDR3 extends over 14 amino acids. In germline, CDR1 is SNHLY, CDR2 FYNNEI. V lost 6 bases and J lost 5; bases outside the gene matches: 7. The DNA of the CDR3 is TGTGCCAGCAGCGCCGGGACAGGGCGGGAGACCCAGTACTTC. Translated, it gives CASSAGTGRETQYF.

This clone was recorded once. CDR3 sequence reads: CASSLFNRDTDTQYF. Written as DNA, the CDR3 is TGTGCCAGCAGTTTATTCAACAGGGACACAGATACGCAGTATTTT. V gene TRBV27 combines with J gene TRBJ2-3, with a weak D call TRBD1 (6 bases). Germline assignment: CDR1 MNHEY and CDR2 SMNVEV (reference sequence). This CDR3 spans 15 amino acids. V was clipped by 1 base and J by 2 bases, with 10 bases between them.

The chain employs TRBV6-5 and TRBJ1-2; TRBD1 matches at 8 bases. V shed 6 bases, J shed 2 bases, and the junction held 2 bases outside the gene matches. The CDR3 length is 13 residues. Per germline, CDR1 MNHEY and CDR2 SVGAGI. CDR3 in amino acids: CASSRDRNYGYTF. The CDR3 nucleotides read TGTGCCAGCAGCAGGGACAGGAACTATGGCTACACCTTC.

This rearrangement joins TRBV14 to TRBJ1-6; D remains unclear. From germline, CDR1 is SGHDN and CDR2 FVKESK. CDR3 length: 18 amino acids. The V gene lost 2 bases and the J gene lost 0 bases, with 14 bases spanning the gap. The DNA of the CDR3 is TGTGCCAGCAGCCAACGAGCGGGCAGTTTCTCCTATAATTCACCCCTCCACTTT. Translating it yields CASSQRAGSFSYNSPLHF.

The chain recombines TRBV18 with TRBJ2-1, with 7 positions matching TRBD2. V trimming: 2 bases; J trimming: 4 bases; junction bases outside the gene matches: 5. The CDR3 spans 15 residues. Per germline, CDR1 KGHSH and CDR2 LQKENI. The CDR3 here is CASSPILAEYNEQFF. CDR3 DNA: TGTGCCAGCTCACCAATCCTAGCGGAATACAATGAGCAGTTCTTC.

The chain links TRBV9 to TRBJ2-3, with 7 nucleotides matching TRBD2. The CDR3 runs to 18 residues. Germline V gene data show CDR1 as SGDLS and CDR2 as YYNGEE. Trimming removed 3 bases from V and 3 bases from J; junction bases left unmatched: 16. This chain's CDR3 is CASSALGGVSPRTDTQYF. The CDR3 DNA follows: TGTGCCAGCAGCGCCCTGGGAGGGGTTAGCCCAAGGACAGATACGCAGTATTTT.

The gene calls are TRBV30 and TRBJ2-7, with D possibly TRBD2 on 6 matching bases. From germline, CDR1 is GTSNPN and CDR2 SVGIG (reference sequence). V was cut by 1 base and J by 6 bases, with 10 bases left in between. The CDR3 loop spans 12 amino acids. CDR3 region: CAWSEVGGEQYF. The CDR3 DNA follows: TGTGCCTGGAGTGAGGTCGGGGGCGAGCAGTACTTC.

The CDR3 coding sequence is TGTGCCAGCAGCTTAGGTGTAGGGGCCACTCTGGGTTACGAGCAGTACTTC. It yields the protein CASSLGVGATLGYEQYF. This chain links TRBV7-9 with TRBJ2-7; a weak D match, TRBD1 (5 bases). The CDR3 runs 17 residues. Germline V CDR1 and CDR2: SEHNR, FQNEAQ (reference sequence). V shed 1 base and J shed 4 bases, with 20 bases lying between them.

This clone was recorded a few times. The chain employs TRBV18 and TRBJ2-2; D not certain. This CDR3 spans 13 amino acids. The germline V gene has CDR1 KGHSH and CDR2 LQKENI. Trimming cost V 0 bases and J 9 bases, with 8 bases left between them. The CDR3 nucleotides are TGTGCCAGCTCACCACCTCTCCTCCGGGAGCTGTTTTTT. Encoded protein: CASSPPLLRELFF.

The chain recombines TRBV19 with TRBJ1-2; TRBD1 is a possible D gene (6 bases). CDR1 LNHDA and CDR2 SQIVND come from the germline V gene (reference sequence). The CDR3 is made up of 14 amino acids. Deletions cut 3 bases from V and 0 bases from J, with 8 bases between. The CDR3 coding sequence is TGTGCCAGTAGTATTGGGACATCTAACTATGGCTACACCTTC. This codes for CASSIGTSNYGYTF.

The V call is TRBV5-1, the J call TRBJ2-7, with TRBD2 as a possible D gene (5 bases). Germline CDR1 SGHRS, CDR2 YFSETQ. The CDR3 extends over 14 amino acids. V was cut by 4 bases and J by 0 bases, with 11 bases left in between. The CDR3 DNA reads TGCGCCAGCAGCGCTACGGGAAGCTCCTACGAGCAGTACTTC. This translates into CASSATGSSYEQYF.

This CDR3 reads CASSLEGTSYNEQFF. CDR3 DNA sequence: TGCGCCAGCAGCTTGGAGGGGACTAGTTACAATGAGCAGTTCTTC. V gene TRBV5-1 combines with J gene TRBJ2-1, with 8 bases that match TRBD2. The ends lost 0 bases at V and 4 bases at J; junction bases unmatched: 3. Germline V lookup: CDR1 SGHRS, CDR2 YFSETQ. The CDR3 runs to 15 residues.

This clone was seen a handful of times. This chain joins TRBV5-6 and TRBJ1-5; D gene uncertain. In germline, CDR1 is SGHDT, CDR2 YYEEEE. V lost 3 bases, J lost 5 bases, and 6 bases lay in between. This CDR3 is 12 amino acids long. The DNA for the CDR3 is TGTGCCAGCAGCTCCCTCGATCAGCCCCAGCATTTT. It is translated as CASSSLDQPQHF.

This chain joins TRBV9 and TRBJ1-3; 7 positions agree with TRBD1. V trimming: 3 bases; J trimming: 1 base; junction bases outside the gene matches: 7. Germline CDR1 and CDR2: SGDLS and YYNGEE. The CDR3 contains 16 residues. Written as DNA, the CDR3 is TGTGCCAGCAGCGCGGGAGGGGGCGCTTCTGGAAACACCATATATTTT. This gives the protein CASSAGGGASGNTIYF.

The genes are TRBV23-1 and TRBJ2-7; D unresolved. TRBV23-1 is filed as an ORF, its function uncertain. Trimming shortened V by 3 bases and J by 2 bases, and 20 bases separated the two germline ends. The length of the CDR3 is 17 residues. CDR3 in amino acids: CASSHYPNRSLAYEQYF. CDR3 DNA: TGCGCCAGCAGTCACTACCCCAATCGGTCCTTAGCCTACGAGCAGTACTTC.

This clone was picked up one time. The chain is built from TRBV30 and TRBJ1-1; D is unresolved. Trimming took off 0 bases at V and 8 bases at J, with 7 bases between the two ends. Germline CDR1 and CDR2: GTSNPN and SVGIG (reference sequence). The CDR3 has 11 amino acids. Written as DNA, the CDR3 is TGTGCCTGGAGTGTACTGTCGGAAGCTTTCTTT. Translating gives CAWSVLSEAFF. Full variable domain (missing parts from reference TRBV30 and TRBJ1-1): SQTIHQWPATLVQPVGSPLSLECTVEGTSNPNLYWYRQAAGRGLQLLFYSVGIGQISSEVPQNLSASRPQDRQFILSSKKLLLSDSGFYLCAWSVLSEAFFGQGTRLTVV.

The chain joins TRBV11-2 to TRBJ2-1; the D gene is possibly TRBD1 (6 bases). The germline CDR1 and CDR2 sequences are SGHAT and FQNNGV. The CDR3 covers 16 residues. Trimming shortened V by 0 bases and J by 4 bases, and 13 bases separated the two germline ends. The CDR3, as DNA: TGTGCCAGCAGCTTAGATGACCAGGGGCCATACAATGAGCAGTTCTTC. It specifies CASSLDDQGPYNEQFF.

This clone was seen more than once but under ten times. The chain links TRBV4-2 to TRBJ2-5, with 10 bases that match TRBD2. Trimming took 3 bases from V and 5 from J; bases not matched to a gene: 6. In germline, CDR1 is LGHNA, CDR2 YNFKEQ. CDR3 length: 15 amino acids. The CDR3 DNA reads as TGTGCCAGCAGCCATTTAGAGGGACTAGCGGAGACCCAGTACTTC. It translates to CASSHLEGLAETQYF.

The chain links TRBV28 to TRBJ1-1; perhaps TRBD1 as D (5 bases). CDR3 length equals 16 residues. Deletions cut 5 bases from V and 0 bases from J, with 16 bases between. Germline CDR1 and CDR2: MDHEN and SYDVKM. CDR3 nucleotides: TGTGCCAGCAGTAAACCGGGACTCGGAATGAACACTGAAGCTTTCTTT. Translating gives CASSKPGLGMNTEAFF. Looking up the rest from reference TRBV28 and TRBJ1-1 gives the full variable domain: DVKVTQSSRYLVKRTGEKVFLECVQDMDHENMFWYRQDPGLGLRLIYFSYDVKMKEKGDIPEGYSVSREKKERFSLILESASTNQTSMYLCASSKPGLGMNTEAFFGQGTRLTVV.

This chain uses TRBV9 with TRBJ2-2, with 8 positions matching TRBD1. The CDR3 is 15 residues long. The germline CDR1 and CDR2 sequences are SGDLS and YYNGEE. The V gene end was trimmed by 4 bases and the J gene end by 2 bases; junction bases not matched to a gene: 4. CDR3 protein: CASSPDRGNTGELFF. In nucleotides, the CDR3 is TGTGCCAGCAGCCCAGACAGGGGTAACACCGGGGAGCTGTTTTTT.

About this clone itself: At one boundary the junction diverges from the germline segment, which might be a read error. This sequence joins TRBV7-9 and TRBJ1-5, with a possible D match to TRBD1 (5 bases). The germline CDR1 and CDR2 sequences are SEHNR and FQNEAQ (reference sequence). The CDR3 spans 17 residues. The CDR3 region is CSSSYAGGLASNQPQHF. Here the CDR3 DNA reads TGTTCCAGCAGCTACGCCGGGGGTCTGGCAAGCAATCAGCCCCAGCATTTT.

There are a few counts of this clone. The V gene is TRBV19, the J gene TRBJ1-2; D is uncertain. The CDR3 is 19 amino acids. Germline lookup yields CDR1 LNHDA and CDR2 SQIVND (reference sequence). V lost 4 bases and J lost 4, with 28 bases in between. The CDR3 loop is CASSKTPPRPRLVSYGYTF. For the CDR3, the DNA is TGTGCCAGTAGTAAAACACCGCCCCGGCCACGACTCGTCTCCTATGGCTACACCTTC. The whole variable domain, remainder taken from reference TRBV19 and TRBJ1-2, is DGGITQSPKYLFRKEGQNVTLSCEQNLNHDAMYWYRQDPGQGLRLIYYSQIVNDFQKGDIAEGYSVSREKKESFPLTVTSAQKNPTAFYLCASSKTPPRPRLVSYGYTFGSGTRLTVV.

This sequence joins TRBV7-6 and TRBJ1-1, with D perhaps matching TRBD1 (6 bases). V was cut by 5 bases and J by 3 bases, with 13 bases left in between. Per the germline V gene, CDR1 is SGHVS and CDR2 is FNYEAQ. The CDR3 is made up of 14 amino acids. The CDR3 DNA follows: TGTGCCAGCAGCCGACAGGAGTTGGACACTGAAGCTTTCTTT. It is translated as CASSRQELDTEAFF.

The V call is TRBV6-1, the J call TRBJ2-1; D is uncertain. Germline V CDR1 and CDR2: MNHNS, SASEGT. With 7 bases removed from V and 6 bases from J, the gap between germline ends came to 7 bases. CDR3 length: 11 amino acids. CDR3 DNA: TGTGCCAGCAACCGACTCAATGAGCAGTTCTTC. This gives the protein CASNRLNEQFF.

The chain uses TRBV5-1 and TRBJ2-5, with 12 nucleotides matching TRBD2. The J call is in doubt because the DNA end fits TRBJ2-7 better. Germline-derived CDR1 and CDR2 are SGHRS and YFSETQ. The CDR3 totals 16 residues. As DNA, the CDR3 is TGCGCCAGCAGCTTGGCCGGGCTAGCGGGAGGGTACGAGCAGTACTTC. As protein: CASSLAGLAGGYEQYF.